This TCR beta chain was recorded in a study of cytomegalovirus exposure and HLA in healthy donors. J gave up 2 bases and V 1 base, and 2 bases lay outside the gene matches. CDR3 length equals 14 residues. The germline V gene encodes CDR1 SGDLS and CDR2 YYNGEE. Use of 60 Vbeta and 13 Jbeta primers characterized the PCR. The protocol was immunoSEQ multiplex PCR, while the TCRdb copy is restricted to in-frame clones and leaves out a portion. This sample contains around 150,000 clones. This rearrangement joins TRBV9 to TRBJ2-5; 7 bases are shared with TRBD2. The sequence derives from a man aged 35-49 years in good health and CMV-seronegative. Material: PBMCs. The CDR3 nucleotides are TGTGCCAGCAGCGTACGGGGGGAGCAAGAGACCCAGTACTTC. Translated: CASSVRGEQETQYF.